This paragraph covers one T cell receptor (beta chain) sequence. The entry originates in a study of shared clonotypes between healthy human individuals. Among the donors, all were Caucasian adults who lived in Nashville, Tennessee. Original processing notes: ImmunoSEQ only sent back junction sequences with no quality scores, so filtering was done differently. Clones were read by immunoSEQ multiplex PCR, and TCRdb kept only the in-frame ones, dropping some. V, J and clone size reflect that table, while D and trimming were determined from the DNA. This table holds under 600,000 clones, 70% to 80% found once. The CDR3 loop spans 13 amino acids. The V and J ends lost 2 bases and 3 bases respectively, with 8 bases between them. The germline V gene has CDR1 SGHRS and CDR2 YFSETQ.

This receptor was taken from a woman between 40 and 50 years old in good health. Some clones in this sample may be carry-over from other donors' samples. The V and J genes are TRBV5-1 and TRBJ1-1; no clear D gene. What was sequenced was PBMCs. CDR3 DNA: TGCGCCAGCAGCTTTAGCCGGGACACTGAAGCTTTCTTT. This translates into CASSFSRDTEAFF.